This T cell receptor (beta chain) came from a study of Graves' ophthalmopathy and Graves' hyperthyroidism. The TCR beta CDR3 regions underwent amplification from RNA transcripts. First-round RT-PCR used HTBI primers; second-round multiplex PCR followed. MiXCR, applied by TCRdb to the multiplex PCR reads, yields one record per CDR3 protein. The sample contains nearly 400,000 distinct CDR3 sequences, 18% of which appear only once. This clonotype was counted ten times or more. This CDR3 has 15 amino acids. J was trimmed by 3 bases and V by 4 bases; bases with no gene match: 2. CDR1 and CDR2 from the germline V gene are MNHEY and SVGEGT.

The J gene is TRBJ1-5, the V gene TRBV6-2 or TRBV6-3; 11 bases map to TRBD1. The clonotype comes from a woman aged 18-30 years with Graves' ophthalmopathy. Sequencing used peripheral blood. CDR3 sequence: CASSWTGGLNQPQHF. The CDR3 region has the DNA TGTGCCAGCAGTTGGACAGGGGGCCTCAATCAGCCCCAGCATTTT.